The entry that follows covers one TCR beta chain sequence. Its antigen is not identified. The data stem from a study of cytomegalovirus exposure and HLA in healthy donors. Broader study findings: Cytomegalovirus association was listed for 164 TCR beta chains.

Germline CDR1 is GTSNPN and CDR2 is SVGIG (reference sequence). The CDR3 has 16 amino acids. Unmatched junction bases numbered 7, after V lost 2 bases and J lost 3 bases. PCR was performed using 60 Vbeta and 13 Jbeta primers. The assay was immunoSEQ multiplex PCR, and TCRdb's table has in-frame clones only and misses some. The table records roughly 110,000 clones, approximately 79% of them present only once. The chain employs TRBV30 and TRBJ1-6; 7 bases are shared with TRBD1. This receptor was obtained from a woman aged 40 to 50 in good health and CMV-seropositive. The sequenced sample consisted of PBMCs. The CDR3 protein is CAWSSTGADYNSPLHF. In nucleotides, the CDR3 is TGTGCCTGGAGTTCTACAGGGGCGGACTATAATTCACCCCTCCACTTT.